The next 26 T cell receptor beta chains were all read from a single sample in a study of T-cell reconstitution after alpha-beta-depleted transplantation in children. Unique molecular identifiers were incorporated into the prepared TCRbeta library. MiXCR, run by TCRdb on the PCR reads, gives a single entry per CDR3 protein. The repertoire includes fewer than 1 million distinct CDR3 sequences, 15% to 20% of them detected once, and under 6% sits in the top ten. Sequenced here: PBMCs, mostly from graft donor cells, sampled 360 days after TCRalphabeta/CD19-depleted stem cell transplant. Receptors were obtained from a male patient younger than 18 who had a stem cell transplant for acute lymphoblastic leukemia, so the T cells may come from the graft donor.

The chain carries TRBV20-1 and TRBJ2-2, with D possibly being TRBD2 (6 bases). Trimming removed 0 bases at V and 1 base at J, with 21 bases between. Germline loops: CDR1 DFQATT, CDR2 SNEGSKA (reference sequence). The CDR3 covers 19 residues. The chain's CDR3 is CSAREKDSGYTMNTGELFF. The CDR3 DNA reads TGCAGTGCTAGAGAAAAGGATAGCGGATACACCATGAACACCGGGGAGCTGTTTTTT.

There are a few counts of this clonotype. The chain has TRBV6-1 and TRBJ1-1; no clear D. The germline gives CDR1 MNHNS, CDR2 SASEGT. V lost 5 bases and J 3 bases, leaving 16 bases between the germline ends. CDR3 size: 15 residues. CDR3 in amino acids: CASSPWTFRDTEAFF. CDR3 sequence (DNA): TGTGCCAGCAGTCCTTGGACGTTCCGTGACACTGAAGCTTTCTTT.

The chain has TRBV27 and TRBJ1-1, with 7 bases matching TRBD1. V lost 3 bases, J lost 1 base, and 2 bases stayed unmatched. Germline CDR1 MNHEY, CDR2 SMNVEV (reference sequence). The length of the CDR3 is 14 residues. CDR3 sequence: CASSFQGGNTEAFF. In nucleotides, the CDR3 is TGTGCCAGCAGTTTCCAGGGGGGGAACACTGAAGCTTTCTTT.

The gene calls are TRBV28 and TRBJ1-5; no clear D gene. Germline CDR1 MDHEN, CDR2 SYDVKM. This CDR3 contains 12 residues. Trimming cost V 8 bases and J 7 bases, with 12 bases left between them. The CDR3 sequence is CASFVGGQPQHF. The CDR3, as DNA: TGTGCCAGCTTCGTCGGTGGGCAGCCCCAGCATTTT.

This clonotype was recorded a few times. V usage is TRBV27 and J usage is TRBJ2-2; 7 positions match TRBD2. Germline V gene sequence: CDR1 MNHEY, CDR2 SMNVEV (reference sequence). The CDR3 runs 13 residues. Germline trimming cut 5 bases from V and 7 bases from J; bases unmatched to any gene: 4. The CDR3 spells CASSALAVGELFF. The CDR3 DNA reads as TGTGCCAGCAGTGCCCTAGCGGTCGGGGAGCTGTTTTTT.

The chain combines TRBV20-1 with TRBJ1-1, with D perhaps matching TRBD1 (5 bases). From germline, CDR1 is DFQATT and CDR2 SNEGSKA (reference sequence). Trimming removed 4 bases from V and 10 bases from J, with 16 bases in between. The CDR3 extends over 12 amino acids. The CDR3 region is CSAIGTAPGAFF. The CDR3 nucleotides read TGCAGTGCTATCGGGACCGCTCCTGGAGCTTTCTTT.

This clonotype was seen a handful of times. The rearrangement uses TRBV5-1 and TRBJ2-1; perhaps TRBD2 as D (5 bases). The CDR3 is made up of 15 amino acids. Trimming stripped 4 bases from V and 10 bases from J, with 21 bases between. CDR1 and CDR2 (germline): SGHRS, YFSETQ. The CDR3 region has the DNA TGCGCCAGCAGCCTGCTAGGGCTAGCCGGGGTAGAGCAGTTCTTC. This sequence encodes CASSLLGLAGVEQFF.

Ten or more counts support this clonotype. The J gene is TRBJ2-3, the V gene TRBV7-6; 9 nucleotides align to TRBD2. The CDR3 length is 14 residues. CDR1 is SGHVS and CDR2 is FNYEAQ in the germline V gene. The V and J ends lost 3 bases and 3 bases, in that order; junction bases with no gene match: 1. CDR3 sequence reads: CASSFTSGTDTQYF. CDR3 in DNA: TGTGCCAGCAGCTTTACTAGCGGGACAGATACGCAGTATTTT.

The rearrangement uses TRBV5-1 and TRBJ2-4; D perhaps matches TRBD2 (6 bases). Trimming removed 4 bases from V and 1 base from J, with 12 bases in between. This CDR3 is built from 15 residues. Germline V gives CDR1 SGHRS, CDR2 YFSETQ. The CDR3 here is CASSIGGWAKNIQYF. For the CDR3, the DNA is TGCGCCAGCAGCATCGGGGGTTGGGCCAAAAACATTCAGTACTTC.

The chain links TRBV5-1 to TRBJ2-5, with no clear D. Trimming cost V 1 base and J 7 bases, with 11 bases left between them. This CDR3 is built from 13 residues. Germline values: CDR1 SGHRS, CDR2 YFSETQ. The CDR3 DNA follows: TGCGCCAGCAGCTTGAGGCCCGGCGGGACCCAGTACTTC. Encoded protein: CASSLRPGGTQYF.

The rearrangement uses TRBV12-3 or TRBV12-4 and TRBJ2-3; 13 bases align to TRBD2. V dropped 8 bases and J dropped 4; count of bases not matched to a gene: 3. The CDR3 is made up of 14 amino acids. CDR3 DNA sequence: TGTGCCAGCCACACTAGCGGGAGGGCAGATACGCAGTATTTT. This sequence encodes CASHTSGRADTQYF.

The chain is built from TRBV20-1 and TRBJ1-2, with 7 bases lining up with TRBD1. The germline gives CDR1 DFQATT, CDR2 SNEGSKA (reference sequence). V dropped 6 bases and J dropped 1; count of bases not matched to a gene: 5. CDR3 length: 13 amino acids. The CDR3 region is CSAGQIFNYGYTF. CDR3 coding DNA: TGCAGTGCGGGACAGATTTTTAACTATGGCTACACCTTC.

In this sample, this clonotype turned up a few times. The V gene is TRBV24-1, the J gene TRBJ1-2; TRBD1 matches 7 bases. The germline V gene has CDR1 KGHDR and CDR2 SFDVKD. V lost 2 bases and J lost 2; bases outside the gene matches: 4. The length of the CDR3 is 15 residues. The CDR3 reads CATSDWRTGNYGYTF. The CDR3 DNA sequence: TGTGCCACCAGTGATTGGAGGACAGGAAACTATGGCTACACCTTC.

Here the CDR3 DNA reads TGTGCCAGCTCACCGACGGTCCTTTTGGGGGACGAGCAGTACTTC. The encoded protein is CASSPTVLLGDEQYF. This chain uses TRBV18 with TRBJ2-7; TRBD1 or TRBD2 may be the D gene (5 bases each). This CDR3 has 15 residues. Germline-derived CDR1 and CDR2 are KGHSH and LQKENI. Trimming took off 3 bases at V and 5 bases at J, with 17 bases between the two ends.

This clonotype has more than one count but fewer than ten. The gene calls are TRBV4-2 and TRBJ1-3, with D perhaps matching TRBD1 (5 bases). The CDR3 contains 16 residues. Germline values: CDR1 LGHNA, CDR2 YNFKEQ. Trimming shortened V by 5 bases and J by 7 bases, and 21 bases separated the two germline ends. This CDR3 reads CASSTLPGREANTIYF. CDR3 DNA: TGTGCCAGCAGCACCCTCCCGGGACGAGAAGCGAACACCATATATTTT.

This clonotype came up many times. The chain has TRBV6-1 and TRBJ1-1, with D hard to call. From germline, CDR1 is MNHNS and CDR2 SASEGT. The CDR3 length is 13 residues. V was clipped by 5 bases and J by 6 bases, with 13 bases between them. The CDR3 DNA reads TGTGCCAGCAGTACGTCCGGGAGTGCTGAAGCTTTCTTT. As protein: CASSTSGSAEAFF.

This chain connects TRBV12-3 or TRBV12-4 to TRBJ2-1; D might be TRBD1 or TRBD2, each matching 5 bases. The length of the CDR3 is 14 residues. V lost 7 bases to trimming and J lost 3 bases, with 13 bases between them. CDR3 sequence: CASTSGPYYNEQFF. CDR3 DNA: TGTGCCAGCACCTCGGGACCCTACTACAATGAGCAGTTCTTC.

This clonotype has a handful of counts. The chain uses TRBV12-3 or TRBV12-4 and TRBJ1-1, with unresolved D. The CDR3 is 15 amino acids. Trimming left V 3 bases short and J 6 bases short, with 17 bases between. The CDR3 coding sequence is TGTGCCAGCAGTTTGATATCACCTGGGGTAGCTGAAGCTTTCTTT. It codes for CASSLISPGVAEAFF.

This clonotype was found a few times. The gene calls are TRBV20-1 and TRBJ2-7; 7 bases line up with TRBD1. The CDR3 runs to 13 residues. Germline V gene lookup returns CDR1 DFQATT and CDR2 SNEGSKA (reference sequence). The junction had 5 bases not matched to a gene; V was cut back by 5 bases and J by 1 base. CDR3 sequence: CSAAGTESYEQYF. For the CDR3, the DNA is TGCAGTGCTGCCGGGACAGAGTCCTACGAGCAGTACTTC.

This clonotype was picked up a small number of times. V gene TRBV18 combines with J gene TRBJ2-7; D may match TRBD1 or TRBD2 (5 bases each). V was cut by 2 bases and J by 2 bases, with 16 bases left in between. Germline CDR1 reads KGHSH; CDR2 reads LQKENI. The CDR3 runs to 16 residues. The CDR3 here is CASSPWDERPPYEQYF. CDR3 DNA: TGTGCCAGCTCACCATGGGACGAACGCCCCCCCTACGAGCAGTACTTC.

This clonotype was seen a few times. The chain recombines TRBV29-1 with TRBJ1-2; 8 bases map to TRBD1. V trimming: 6 bases; J trimming: 3 bases; junction bases outside the gene matches: 12. The germline CDR1 and CDR2 sequences are SQVTM and ANQGSEA. This CDR3 has 15 residues. The CDR3 loop reads CSVPKGSGQDYGYTF. The CDR3 DNA is TGCAGCGTACCAAAGGGGTCGGGACAGGACTATGGCTACACCTTC.

This clonotype came up many times. The chain carries TRBV5-1 and TRBJ2-7; D call uncertain. V was shortened by 8 bases and J by 2 bases, with 14 bases between the two germline ends. Germline lookup yields CDR1 SGHRS and CDR2 YFSETQ. The CDR3 spans 13 residues. The CDR3 reads CASQTGTTYEQYF. Written as DNA, the CDR3 is TGCGCCAGTCAGACCGGAACTACCTACGAGCAGTACTTC.

In this sample, this clonotype turned up a few times. The chain uses TRBV5-1 and TRBJ2-1; 9 bases line up with TRBD2. CDR1 is SGHRS and CDR2 is YFSETQ in the germline V gene. The CDR3 is 17 amino acids. J lost 0 bases, V lost 5 bases, and 9 bases had no gene match. CDR3 coding DNA: TGCGCCAGCAGTTTAGCGGGAGTGGGAATCTCCTACAATGAGCAGTTCTTC. Protein: CASSLAGVGISYNEQFF.

V usage is TRBV7-9 and J usage is TRBJ1-5, with 10 bases fitting TRBD1. The CDR3 covers 14 residues. The J segment lost 7 bases and the V segment lost 10 bases, leaving 10 bases of the junction unmatched. Germline CDR1 is SEHNR and CDR2 is FQNEAQ (reference sequence). The CDR3 sequence is CATSRTGGRQPQHF. The CDR3 DNA reads TGTGCCACCTCCCGGACAGGGGGAAGGCAGCCCCAGCATTTT.

This clonotype was seen only a few times. The chain uses TRBV5-1 and TRBJ1-2; the D is unclear. Trimming stripped 0 bases from V and 4 bases from J, with 7 bases between. Germline CDR1 is SGHRS and CDR2 is YFSETQ. The length of the CDR3 is 13 residues. As DNA, the CDR3 is TGCGCCAGCAGCTTGGATGGCTCCTATGGCTACACCTTC. This sequence encodes CASSLDGSYGYTF.

This clonotype was seen only a few times. V usage is TRBV7-3 and J usage is TRBJ2-1; 9 positions agree with TRBD2. There are 18 residues in the CDR3. The germline V gene encodes CDR1 SGHTA and CDR2 FQGTGA. V shed 5 bases and J 7 bases; nucleotides not matched to a gene: 18. The CDR3 bases are TGTGCCAGCAGCCCCCAGAGGGTCAGCGGGAGGACCAAGAATGAGCAGTTCTTC. It codes for CASSPQRVSGRTKNEQFF.